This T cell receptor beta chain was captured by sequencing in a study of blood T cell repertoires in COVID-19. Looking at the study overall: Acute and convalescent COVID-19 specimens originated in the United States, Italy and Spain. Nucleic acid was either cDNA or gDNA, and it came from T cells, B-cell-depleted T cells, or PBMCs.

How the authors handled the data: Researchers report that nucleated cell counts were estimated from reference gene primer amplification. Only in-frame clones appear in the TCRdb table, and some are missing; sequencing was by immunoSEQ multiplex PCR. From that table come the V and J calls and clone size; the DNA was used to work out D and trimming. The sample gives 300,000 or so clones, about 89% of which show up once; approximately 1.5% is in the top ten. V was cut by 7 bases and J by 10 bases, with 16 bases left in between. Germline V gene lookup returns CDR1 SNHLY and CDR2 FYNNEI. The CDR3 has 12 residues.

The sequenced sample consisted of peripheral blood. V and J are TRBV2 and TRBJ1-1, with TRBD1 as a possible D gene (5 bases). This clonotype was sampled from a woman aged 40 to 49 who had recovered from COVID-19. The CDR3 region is CASKMAGDGAFF. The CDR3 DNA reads TGTGCCAGCAAGATGGCGGGGGACGGAGCTTTCTTT.